This TCR beta chain came from a study of identical twins. The donors were all healthy and Caucasian. A universal primer site was incorporated via template switching, and the cDNA contained unique molecular identifiers. TCRdb analysed the 5' RACE reads with MiXCR anew, one entry per CDR3 protein. In the table there are about 660,000 distinct CDR3 sequences, 8.6% of which are singletons. Trimming removed 7 bases from V and 5 bases from J; junction bases left unmatched: 10. CDR1 DFQATT and CDR2 SNEGSKA come from the germline V gene (reference sequence). The CDR3 covers 13 residues. The sample was also reused in another study, on yellow fever vaccine responses in identical twins.

The sample was PBMCs. The TCR sequence derives from a woman aged 18-29 years in good health. The chain combines TRBV20-1 with TRBJ2-7; 8 bases fit TRBD1. The CDR3 nucleotides read TGCAGTGTCCCCGCAGGGGGCAGGAACGAGCAGTACTTC. Protein product: CSVPAGGRNEQYF.